This TCR beta chain is from a study of cytomegalovirus exposure and HLA in healthy donors (TCRdb year 2017). With regard to the full study: According to an earlier analysis of several hundred of the donors, some 180 million T cells yielded over 90 million unique TCR beta sequences and about 300 Gb of sequence data. An early release that covered fewer than 750 HLA-typed donors contained about 300 gigabases of sequencing data and tens of millions of unique TCR sequences. Of the 300 to 450 genotyped donors, 65% to 90% fell in the genetic ancestry cluster associated with self-reported Caucasian donors. The study aimed to test whether signatures of past pathogen exposure could be identified by cataloging public T cell receptors. The study used immunosequencing to profile the T cell repertoires of approximately 630 subjects and linked those repertoires to cytomegalovirus serostatus. Besides the first cohort of under 700 subjects, a separate validation cohort made up of about 120 different subjects was used. The study combined high-throughput TCR immunosequencing, statistical association of individual TCRs with disease status, and machine learning to predict cytomegalovirus infection status. In a later analysis, previously published TCR beta repertoires from 550 to 700 donors were re-analyzed and high-resolution HLA genotyping was added so that TCR occurrence patterns could be studied. Rather than using new phenotypic data, the later analysis identified candidate immune exposures from TCR beta sequences and from how often those sequences occurred across donors. In an earlier analysis of roughly 580 of the donors, high-throughput TCR beta sequencing was used to judge whether each TCR beta V gene segment behaved as functional or pseudogenic. Donor age, sex, ethnicity and CMV serostatus were compiled alongside the repertoire data. Genome-wide SNP genotypes for about 65% of the 666 donors were used in a later genetic analysis, which treated that subset as a discovery cohort. All discovery cohort repertoires had been generated on a single sequencing platform. HLA typing included class I and class II loci at four-digit resolution. Typing coverage varied by locus: roughly 629-640 donors for A, B, C, DRB1 and DQB1; roughly 560 for DQA1; over 600 for DPA1; 450 to 480 for DPB1. Because of strong linkage in the cohort, 5 or 6 DR-DQ haplotypes were treated as single units for association and clustering. On average, 235,054 unique TCR beta nucleotide sequences were sequenced per donor among 398 genotyped donors of the cohort, with roughly a sixth of those sequences being non-productive.

Library prep was done by the immunoSEQ multiplex PCR assay. For the multiplex PCR, a mixture combining 60 forward primers for TCR Vbeta segments and 13 reverse primers for TCR Jbeta segments was used. Amplification of the CDR3 region of rearranged TCR beta genes was performed with a multiplex PCR assay on genomic DNA. The Illumina HiSeq System was used to sequence the amplified TCR beta libraries as 87-base-pair reads. In the paper's pipeline: A later analysis counted some 74 million unique TCR beta chains across the 500 to 850 repertoires, and around 12 million of these chains were shared by at least two donors. A nearest-neighbor algorithm error-corrected the raw reads and collapsed the reads into unique sequences, merging closely related sequences to remove PCR and sequencing errors. V, D and J gene segments were assigned by aligning CDR3 sequences to IMGT reference sequences. For a sequence to be retained, at least a six-nucleotide match to both a V gene segment and a J gene segment was required. A rearrangement counted as productive if the CDR3 had no stop codons and remained in frame with V and J, and every other rearrangement counted as non-productive. CDR3 was defined by IMGT convention, running from the second conserved V-encoded cysteine to the conserved J-encoded phenylalanine. The earlier analysis of 500 to 650 of the donors excluded any sequence lacking an unambiguous match to a single V gene segment. An earlier analysis of approximately 590 of the donors called V segments functional above 56.7% productive rearrangements and segregating when the between-donor standard deviation exceeded 5%. To diagnose cytomegalovirus status from the catalog of TCR beta chain sequences, a statistical classification framework was built. A later analysis assigned V and J genes by comparing TCR nucleotide sequences with IMGT/GENE-DB human TR gene sequences. The TCRdist pipeline was used in a later analysis to assign CDR3 sequences and most-parsimonious VDJ recombination scenarios. In a later analysis, each TCR beta chain was defined by its CDR3 amino acid sequence together with its V-gene family, and reads without a unique V-gene family were excluded. To address suspected cross-contamination and a sequencing artifact, a later analysis removed roughly 580 highly shared, low-generation-probability nucleotide sequences. A later analysis calculated a clonal expansion index for each public chain from normalized within-repertoire ranks of inferred template counts. In a later analysis, generation probabilities were computed with a VDJ recombination model fitted to out-of-frame rearrangements, and the resulting probabilities were checked against IGoR. Hypergeometric tests were used in a later analysis to score TCR-TCR, TCR-HLA and TCR-CMV co-occurrence, with a repertoire-size bias correction applied to the TCR pairs. To estimate false discovery rates, a later analysis permuted the HLA or CMV assignments 20 times. In a later analysis, co-occurring TCRs were grouped using DBSCAN, and TCRdist sequence similarity was added for clustering within HLA-allele-positive subsets. For co-occurrence clustering, repertoires with fewer than 30,000 or more than 120,000 public chains were excluded, along with a handful of repertoires with anomalous nucleotide sharing. Imported from immuneACCESS, the table was reduced by TCRdb to in-frame sequences with V and J called. These copies leave out some clones; in studies compared against another copy, an unresolved V gene accounts for under half, and the cause of the remainder is not known. V and J calls and clone size follow that table, whereas D and trimming were derived from the DNA. The sample table shows under 200,000 clones, and approximately 85% are seen once. Together, the top ten hold about a tenth of the sample.

Reading from cysteine to phenylalanine, the CDR3 counts 14 amino acids. Only the CDR3 region is kept as DNA, spanning 42 bases read in frame from base 1. The germline V gene provides CDR1 SNHLY and CDR2 FYNNEI. V is pared back by 8 bases and J by 4 bases, with 14 bases lying between the germline termini. Summary of the overall study and its limitations: When HLA alleles, especially DR and DQ, strongly co-occurred, TCR associations were difficult to assign to individual alleles. A total of roughly 160 TCR beta chains were listed by the study as associated with cytomegalovirus. Immune exposure information for the cohort was limited to CMV serostatus. A later analysis found that most CMV-associated TCR beta chains appeared HLA-restricted, with HLA associations seemingly driven largely by CMV exposure. The sequencing pipeline was judged likely to have produced a cluster of highly shared sequence variants as a technical artifact. The cohort was sequenced for TCR beta chains only, and without alpha or paired-chain data the features that could be detected were limited. Correlated functional status among segregating V segments might be attributable to linkage disequilibrium, but an unknown experimental factor could not be ruled out. The presence/absence analyses assumed that sequencing depth was roughly uniform across donors, and that assumption may not be true. In vitro tests confirmed that a few of the cytomegalovirus-associated TCR beta chains recognize cytomegalovirus antigens. Across donors, most TCR sequences were observed very rarely, whereas some public TCRs were present in many individuals. V-gene and J-gene trimming of TCR beta chains was associated with a missense DCLRE1C variant in a later genetic analysis, and the association was replicated in an independent cohort. A further reported finding was that TCR beta sequences accurately predicted the HLA-A and HLA-B alleles for most subjects in the first cohort. Broadly in line with IMGT annotations, most TCR beta V segments showed up in productive rearrangements about 87% or about 30% of the time in an earlier analysis of several hundred of the donors. A later analysis associated 17,000 or so TCR beta sequences with specific HLA alleles at a false discovery rate of 0.05. A later genetic analysis reported fewer N-insertions in productive TCRs among donors in an Asian-associated ancestry cluster than the roughly 700-donor mean. The authors suggested that the approach could potentially be extended to other disease states and immunological phenotypes. A later analysis found that HLA-associated TCR beta chains were more clonally expanded and had lower generation probabilities than equally common non-associated chains. Because some donors lacked HLA typing at each locus, the association tests relied only on the typed subset. Seventeen rarely observed V segments, including chromosome 9 orphons, were excluded from the earlier analysis of a few hundred of the donors because counts were too low. According to a later analysis, TCR association rates differed among HLA loci, with DRB1 alleles showing the most associated TCRs and HLA-C alleles showing the fewest. Cytomegalovirus status was reported to be diagnosed by the classifier with high specificity and sensitivity in both the original and validation cohorts. Several of the top co-occurrence clusters appeared to be linked to parvovirus B19, influenza, CMV and Epstein-Barr virus, according to a later analysis. The 87-base-pair reads could not distinguish some IMGT-functional V segments, including TRBV6-2 and TRBV6-3, so those segments were excluded.

In total, 500 to 700 healthy bone marrow donors made up the cohort. At the time of sampling, every cohort member was nominally healthy, though immune exposures that went unrecorded were likely present. The donor was CMV seropositive and was included in the group of almost 300 seropositive cohort members. A peripheral blood sample was collected from each donor, and TCR beta sequencing was performed on peripheral blood mononuclear cells. The Qiagen DNeasy Blood Extraction Kit was used to extract genomic DNA from the blood cell samples. Only one count was recorded for this clone. Its specific antigen is unknown. The input lacks base qualities; no much larger clone sits a single base away.

Material: PBMCs. The receptor was isolated from a man aged 18 to 29 in good health and CMV-seropositive. The rearrangement joined TRBV2 to TRBJ2-2; TRBD2 is perhaps the D gene, given 7 matching bases. The CDR3 amino acid sequence is: CASAGARGTGELFF. The nucleotides are TGTGCCAGCGCGGGGGCGAGGGGCACCGGGGAGCTGTTTTTT.